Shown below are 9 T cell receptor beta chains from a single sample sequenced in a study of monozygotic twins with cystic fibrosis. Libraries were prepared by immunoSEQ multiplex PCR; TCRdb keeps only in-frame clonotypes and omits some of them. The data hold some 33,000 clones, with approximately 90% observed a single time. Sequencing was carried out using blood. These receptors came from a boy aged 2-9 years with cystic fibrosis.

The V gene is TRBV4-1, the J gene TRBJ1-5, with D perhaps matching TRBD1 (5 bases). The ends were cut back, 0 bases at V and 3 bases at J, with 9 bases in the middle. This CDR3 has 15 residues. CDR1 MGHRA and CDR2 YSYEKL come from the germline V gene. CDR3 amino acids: CASSQEGPINQPQHF. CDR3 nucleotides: TGCGCCAGCAGCCAAGAGGGACCGATCAATCAGCCCCAGCATTTT.

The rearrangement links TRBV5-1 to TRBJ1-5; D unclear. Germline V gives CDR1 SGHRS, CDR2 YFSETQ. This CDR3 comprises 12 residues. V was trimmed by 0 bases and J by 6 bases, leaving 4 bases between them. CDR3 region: CASSLVLQPQHF. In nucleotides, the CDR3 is TGCGCCAGCAGCTTGGTTCTTCAGCCCCAGCATTTT.

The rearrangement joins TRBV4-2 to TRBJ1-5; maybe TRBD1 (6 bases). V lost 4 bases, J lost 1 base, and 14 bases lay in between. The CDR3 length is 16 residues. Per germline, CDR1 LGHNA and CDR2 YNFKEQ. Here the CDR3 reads CASSPSRGASNQPQHF. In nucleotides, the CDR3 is TGTGCCAGCAGCCCCTCGAGGGGGGCAAGCAATCAGCCCCAGCATTTT.

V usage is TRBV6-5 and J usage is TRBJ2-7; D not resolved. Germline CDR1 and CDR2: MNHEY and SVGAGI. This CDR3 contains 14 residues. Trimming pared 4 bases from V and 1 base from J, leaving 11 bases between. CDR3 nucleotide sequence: TGTGCCAGCAGTTTTGGTCGGGCTTCCTACGAGCAGTACTTC. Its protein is CASSFGRASYEQYF.

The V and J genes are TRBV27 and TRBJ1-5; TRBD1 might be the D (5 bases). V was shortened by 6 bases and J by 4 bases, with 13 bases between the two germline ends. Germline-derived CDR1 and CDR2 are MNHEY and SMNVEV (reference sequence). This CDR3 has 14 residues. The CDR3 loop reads CASSDPGSNQPQHF. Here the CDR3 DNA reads TGTGCCAGCAGCGACCCAGGGAGTAATCAGCCCCAGCATTTT.

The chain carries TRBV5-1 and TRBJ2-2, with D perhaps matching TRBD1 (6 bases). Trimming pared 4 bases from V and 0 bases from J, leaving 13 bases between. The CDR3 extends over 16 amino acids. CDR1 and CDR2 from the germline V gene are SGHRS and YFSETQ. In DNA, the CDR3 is TGCGCCAGCAGCCCAAGGGACATCGCGAACACCGGGGAGCTGTTTTTT. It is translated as CASSPRDIANTGELFF.

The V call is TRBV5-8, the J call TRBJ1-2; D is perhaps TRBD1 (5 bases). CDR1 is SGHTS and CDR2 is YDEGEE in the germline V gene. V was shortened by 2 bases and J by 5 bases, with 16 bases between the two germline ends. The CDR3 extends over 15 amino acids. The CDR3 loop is CASSFTGTAFYGYTF. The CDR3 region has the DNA TGTGCCAGCAGCTTCACCGGGACGGCCTTTTATGGCTACACCTTC.

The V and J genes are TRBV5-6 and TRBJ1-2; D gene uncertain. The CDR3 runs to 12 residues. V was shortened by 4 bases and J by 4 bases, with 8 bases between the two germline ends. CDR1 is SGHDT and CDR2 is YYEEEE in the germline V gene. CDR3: CASSGNGYGYTF. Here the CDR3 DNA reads TGTGCCAGCAGCGGAAACGGCTATGGCTACACCTTC.

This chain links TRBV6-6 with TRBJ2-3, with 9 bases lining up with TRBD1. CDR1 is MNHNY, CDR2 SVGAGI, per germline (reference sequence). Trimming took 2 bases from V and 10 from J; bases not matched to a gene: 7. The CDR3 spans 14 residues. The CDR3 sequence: CASSYRDRADPQYF. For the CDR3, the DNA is TGTGCCAGCAGTTACCGGGACAGGGCGGACCCGCAGTATTTT.